One sample yielded the 14 T cell receptor beta chains listed below, sequenced in a study of T cells in Graves' hyperthyroidism and ophthalmopathy. What was amplified from RNA transcripts were TCR beta CDR3 regions. The HTBI primer set served for first-round RT-PCR of the TCR CDR3. TCRdb reprocessed the multiplex PCR reads via MiXCR and lists one record per CDR3 protein. The sample has about 58,000 distinct CDR3 sequences, around half seen once. Sequences were obtained from blood. The origin of the receptors is a woman in her 30s with Graves' ophthalmopathy.

This clonotype is labeled as medium-sized. The rearrangement uses TRBV15 and TRBJ1-6, with D possibly matching TRBD1 (5 bases). V was cut by 8 bases and J by 7 bases, with 15 bases left in between. This CDR3 contains 14 residues. The germline V gene encodes CDR1 LNHNV and CDR2 YYDKDF (reference sequence). The CDR3 sequence: CATAPGQRNSPLHF. The CDR3 nucleotides are TGTGCCACCGCCCCGGGGCAGAGGAATTCACCCCTCCACTTT.

In its sample, this clonotype was seen many times. The chain links TRBV11-3 to TRBJ1-2, with D unresolved. This CDR3 contains 15 residues. Germline CDR1 reads SGHNT; CDR2 reads YENEEA. The V and J ends lost 4 bases and 4 bases respectively, with 16 bases between them. CDR3 sequence (DNA): TGTGCCAGCAGCTCCCAAGGACTCCATGTCTATGGCTACACCTTC. Encoded protein: CASSSQGLHVYGYTF.

The chain is built from TRBV5-4 and TRBJ1-2, with D perhaps matching TRBD1 (6 bases). The V end lost 5 bases, the J end lost 3 bases, and 14 bases lay between the germline ends. Per germline, CDR1 SGHNT and CDR2 YYREEE (reference sequence). The CDR3 spans 14 residues. In DNA, the CDR3 is TGTGCCAGCAGAATAGCGGGGGCGGACTATGGCTACACCTTC. This encodes CASRIAGADYGYTF.

This chain links TRBV28 with TRBJ2-7, with 14 bases lining up with TRBD2. J lost 0 bases, V lost 6 bases, and 7 bases had no gene match. In germline, CDR1 is MDHEN, CDR2 SYDVKM. This CDR3 region has 17 residues. CDR3 nucleotides: TGTGCCAGCAGCACCGGGACTAGCGGGAGAAACTCCTACGAGCAGTACTTC. This sequence encodes CASSTGTSGRNSYEQYF.

The chain is built from TRBV4-1 and TRBJ1-5; TRBD1 is a possible D gene (5 bases). Germline V gene data show CDR1 as MGHRA and CDR2 as YSYEKL. The CDR3 has 18 amino acids. Trimming pared 1 base from V and 2 bases from J, leaving 18 bases between. The CDR3 spells CASSQGRVRDSRNQPQHF. In DNA form, the CDR3 reads TGCGCCAGCAGCCAAGGTCGGGTCAGGGATTCTCGCAATCAGCCCCAGCATTTT.

This clonotype was observed at least ten times. The genes are TRBV11-2 and TRBJ2-6, with D possibly TRBD1 on 6 matching bases. Germline loops: CDR1 SGHAT, CDR2 FQNNGV. CDR3 length equals 18 residues. Trimming took off 4 bases at V and 1 base at J, with 17 bases between the two ends. The CDR3 protein is CASSSGVLEISGANVLTF. The CDR3 DNA follows: TGTGCCAGCAGCTCAGGGGTTCTGGAAATATCTGGGGCCAACGTCCTGACTTTC.

This clonotype has at least ten counts. The rearrangement uses TRBV19 and TRBJ2-3; D call uncertain. Looked up from germline, CDR1 is LNHDA and CDR2 is SQIVND (reference sequence). The CDR3 runs 16 residues. V lost 4 bases, J lost 4 bases, and 18 bases lay in between. CDR3 nucleotide sequence: TGTGCCAGTAGTAACCCCCTTCGGCGGCCGCCAGATACGCAGTATTTT. Encoded protein: CASSNPLRRPPDTQYF.

This clonotype was detected many times. The CDR3 loop is CASSRQGIGYEQYF. Here the CDR3 DNA reads TGTGCCAGCAGCAGACAGGGTATCGGGTACGAGCAGTACTTC. The chain joins TRBV27 to TRBJ2-7; TRBD1 matches 7 bases. Germline lookup yields CDR1 MNHEY and CDR2 SMNVEV (reference sequence). This CDR3 has 14 amino acids. V trimming: 6 bases; J trimming: 4 bases; junction bases outside the gene matches: 9.

The chain has TRBV11-2 and TRBJ2-7; perhaps TRBD1 as D (6 bases). V gave up 6 bases and J gave up 4 bases, with 7 bases separating them. Germline-derived CDR1 and CDR2 are SGHAT and FQNNGV. The CDR3 totals 11 residues. CDR3 residues: CASRRGYEQYF. The DNA for the CDR3 is TGTGCCAGCAGGAGGGGGTACGAGCAGTACTTC.

In its sample, this clonotype was seen many times. The chain has TRBV7-9 and TRBJ1-1; D is undetermined. Germline-derived CDR1 and CDR2 are SEHNR and FQNEAQ (reference sequence). Trimming shortened V by 2 bases and J by 0 bases, and 7 bases separated the two germline ends. The CDR3 extends over 14 amino acids. In DNA form, the CDR3 reads TGTGCCAGCAGCTTACGAGTTGTGAACACTGAAGCTTTCTTT. It yields the protein CASSLRVVNTEAFF.

This clonotype was recorded many times. The chain carries TRBV6-4 and TRBJ1-4; D is possibly TRBD1 (6 bases). Trimming left V 8 bases short and J 0 bases short, with 16 bases between. CDR3 size: 16 residues. Germline CDR1 is MRHNA and CDR2 is SNTAGT. The CDR3 loop reads CASPEGGVSTNEKLFF. As DNA, the CDR3 is TGTGCCAGCCCCGAAGGGGGGGTTTCAACTAATGAAAAACTGTTTTTT.

The chain has TRBV10-3 and TRBJ2-1; D is perhaps TRBD1 (6 bases). The V gene lost 4 bases and the J gene lost 2 bases, with 9 bases spanning the gap. CDR1 and CDR2 from the germline V gene are ENHRY and SYGVKD. This CDR3 is built from 14 residues. As DNA, the CDR3 is TGTGCCATCAGTGGGACAGCTACCTACAATGAGCAGTTCTTC. Translation: CAISGTATYNEQFF.

Turning to this clonotype: Germline is not matched at one junction end, which may reflect a read error. V and J are TRBV4-1 and TRBJ2-4; D possibly matches TRBD1 or TRBD2 (6 bases each). This CDR3 is 18 amino acids long. From germline, CDR1 is MGHRA and CDR2 YSYEKL. CDR3 DNA: TGCGCCAGCAGCCGAGGGGGGCGCAGCGTCATAGCCAAAGACATTCAGTACTTC. Translating it yields CASSRGGRSVIAKDIQYF.

This chain joins TRBV6-1 and TRBJ2-1, with 7 nucleotides matching TRBD2. Germline V CDR1 and CDR2: MNHNS, SASEGT. V shed 3 bases, J shed 10 bases, and the junction held 9 bases outside the gene matches. CDR3 length: 14 amino acids. CDR3 DNA: TGTGCCAGCAGTGACGGACTAGAGGTCAAGGAGCAGTTCTTC. Protein product: CASSDGLEVKEQFF.